What follows describes a single T cell receptor beta chain. The antigen this receptor binds is unknown. Qualities for individual bases were not recorded, and no much larger clone is one base off. The entry originates in a study of CD8 T cells in Susac syndrome (dated by TCRdb to about 2019). About the investigation overall: Among the Susac syndrome patients who were sequenced, clinically active disease was present in 5 or 6 and clinical remission was observed in about eight. At the time of blood withdrawal, Susac syndrome patients were either therapy-naive, taking corticosteroids (with some also receiving IVIg), or on IVIg alone. The study used repertoire sequencing to test whether antigen drove CD8+ T cell activation and differentiation in Susac syndrome.

RNA was extracted using the RNeasy kit, and about 0.45 to 1 microgram was reverse transcribed with random hexamers. TCR beta CDR3 regions were amplified with the immunoSEQ multiplex PCR assay covering 54 Vbeta and 13 Jbeta segments. PCR amplification bias was corrected using a synthetic template baseline for primer optimization and computational correction. The authors' pipeline ran thus. Reads were annotated to V, D and J genes per IMGT and analyzed with immunoSEQ Analyzer, keeping only productive sequences. Clonality was computed as one minus Shannon entropy normalized by log2 of the number of productive unique sequences. For each patient and control, public and private clones were evaluated within the 100 most prevalent clones. Susac-specific clones were defined as absent from healthy and MS cohorts, 850 to 1,300 published viral clones and other ImmuneACCESS disease sequences. In-frame beta chains were kept once TCRdb had trimmed the public reads at Q25 with fastp and called clones with MiXCR. All rows with the same CDR3 protein become a single entry with the most common DNA and genes. The V and J calls and clone size are TCRdb's, not the authors'. The sample has about 190,000 distinct CDR3 sequences on record, nearly 97% of them singletons. The ten top clones hold 0.075% to 0.1% of the sample.

The CDR3 contains 16 residues, cysteine and phenylalanine counted. The retained sequence is limited to the CDR3, 48 bases, with the frame set at the first base. Looking up the germline V gene yields CDR1 MNHEY and CDR2 SVGEGT. V drops 10 bases and J drops 1 base, leaving 22 bases in between. Peripheral blood CD8+ and CD4+ T cells from healthy donors, Susac syndrome patients and multiple sclerosis patients were profiled using high-throughput TCR beta sequencing. The Susac syndrome patients fulfilled recently defined diagnostic criteria for either definite or probable disease. CD8+ TEMRA cells were enriched by FACS, while bulk CD8+ and CD4+ T cells were purified by magnetic negative isolation. Blood was collected in EDTA tubes and processed within 24 hours, with PBMCs isolated through density gradient centrifugation. PBMCs intended for TCR sequencing were frozen in liquid nitrogen and were later thawed in a 37 degrees C water bath. Purity of sorted or isolated CD4+, CD8+ and CD8+ TEMRA cells was at least 90%.

General study outcomes and caveats: The number of individuals in the TCR sequencing and HLA analysis was acknowledged as relatively small. No clonal expansion was detected in the CD4+ T cell repertoire of Susac syndrome patients.

The clonotype originates from a human donor with Susac syndrome. The sequence links TRBV6-2 or TRBV6-3 to TRBJ2-5; TRBD1 is a possible D gene, resting on 6 matching bases. Sample: CD4+ T cells from PBMCs. Here the CDR3 is given as CATMTRMTGRQETQYF. The nucleotide sequence reads TGTGCCACCATGACCCGCATGACAGGACGCCAAGAGACCCAGTACTTC.